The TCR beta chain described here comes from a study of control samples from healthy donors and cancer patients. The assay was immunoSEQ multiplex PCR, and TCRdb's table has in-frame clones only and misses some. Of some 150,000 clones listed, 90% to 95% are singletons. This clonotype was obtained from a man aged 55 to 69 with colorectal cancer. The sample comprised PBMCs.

The CDR3 is CASSSNRARSNQPQHF. CDR3 nucleotide sequence: TGTGCCAGCAGTTCCAACAGGGCTCGGAGCAATCAGCCCCAGCATTTT. The chain uses TRBV6-5 and TRBJ1-5; possibly TRBD1 for D (6 bases). The V gene lost 4 bases and the J gene lost 1 base, with 14 bases spanning the gap. Germline CDR1 reads MNHEY; CDR2 reads SVGAGI. The CDR3 has 16 residues.